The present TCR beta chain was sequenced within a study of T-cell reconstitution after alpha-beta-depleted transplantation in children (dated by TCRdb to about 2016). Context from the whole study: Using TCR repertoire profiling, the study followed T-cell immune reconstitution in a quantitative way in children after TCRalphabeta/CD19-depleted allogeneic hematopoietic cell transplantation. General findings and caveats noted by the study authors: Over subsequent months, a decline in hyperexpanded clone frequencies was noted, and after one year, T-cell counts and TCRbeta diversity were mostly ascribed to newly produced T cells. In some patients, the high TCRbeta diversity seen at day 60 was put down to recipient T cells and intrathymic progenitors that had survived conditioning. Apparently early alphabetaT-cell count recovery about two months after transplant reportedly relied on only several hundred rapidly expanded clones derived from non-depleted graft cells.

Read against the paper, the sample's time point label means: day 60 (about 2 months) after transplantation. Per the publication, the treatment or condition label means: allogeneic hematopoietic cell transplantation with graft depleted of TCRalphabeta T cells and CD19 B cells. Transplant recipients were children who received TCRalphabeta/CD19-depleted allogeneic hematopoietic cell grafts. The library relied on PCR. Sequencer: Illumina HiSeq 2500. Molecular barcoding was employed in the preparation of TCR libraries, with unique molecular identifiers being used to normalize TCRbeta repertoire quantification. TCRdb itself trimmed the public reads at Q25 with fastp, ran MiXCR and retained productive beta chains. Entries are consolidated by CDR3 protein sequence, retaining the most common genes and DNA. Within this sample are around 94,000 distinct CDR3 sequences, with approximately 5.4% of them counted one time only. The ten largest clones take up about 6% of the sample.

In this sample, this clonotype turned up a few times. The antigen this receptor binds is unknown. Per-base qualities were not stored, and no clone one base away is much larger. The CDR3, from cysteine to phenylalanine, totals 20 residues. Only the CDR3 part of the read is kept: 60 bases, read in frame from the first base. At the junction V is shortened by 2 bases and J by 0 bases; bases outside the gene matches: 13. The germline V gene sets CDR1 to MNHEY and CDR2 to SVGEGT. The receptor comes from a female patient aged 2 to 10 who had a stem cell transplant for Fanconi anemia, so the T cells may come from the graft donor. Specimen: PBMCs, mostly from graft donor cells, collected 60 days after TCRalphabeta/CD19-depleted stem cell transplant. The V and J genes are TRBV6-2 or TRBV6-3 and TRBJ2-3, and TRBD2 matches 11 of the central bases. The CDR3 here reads CASSYHWTSGWASSTDTQYF. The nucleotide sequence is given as TGTGCCAGCAGTTACCACTGGACTAGCGGGTGGGCTTCTAGCACAGATACGCAGTATTTT.